This T cell receptor (beta chain) was observed in a study of blood T cell repertoires in COVID-19. V lost 0 bases and J 5 bases, leaving 12 bases between the germline ends. Per the germline V gene, CDR1 is SGHRS and CDR2 is YFSETQ. This CDR3 region has 15 residues. Measured with immunoSEQ multiplex PCR; TCRdb has only the in-frame clones, and not every one. Among about 190,000 clones listed, around 80% were seen once. The specimen was peripheral blood. This TCR was sampled from a man aged 50 to 60 who had recovered from COVID-19. The chain uses TRBV5-1 and TRBJ2-1; D might be TRBD1 (6 bases). CDR3 loop: CASSLGWAGDNEQFF. CDR3 in DNA: TGCGCCAGCAGCTTGGGTTGGGCAGGGGACAATGAGCAGTTCTTC.